This TCR beta chain was found in a study of T cells in Graves' hyperthyroidism and ophthalmopathy. This clonotype has ten or more counts. Stability of Graves' hyperthyroidism was defined as absent ophthalmopathy progression within 18 months. Diagnosis rested on symptoms, serum thyroxine and TRAb, thyroid ultrasound, and orbital computed tomography. The investigators amplified TCR beta CDR3 regions from RNA transcripts. The HTBI primer set drove a first-round RT-PCR of the TCR CDR3. TCRdb recomputed calls from the multiplex PCR reads with MiXCR, one row per CDR3 protein. The sample contains approximately 420,000 distinct CDR3 sequences, about 15% of which appear only once. The source is a woman aged 30 to 39 with Graves' hyperthyroidism. The sequencing sample was made of blood.

CDR3 loop: CASTPRGGTSYEQYF. CDR3 nucleotides: TGTGCCAGCACCCCTAGGGGCGGGACATCCTACGAGCAGTACTTC. The chain is built from TRBV7-8 and TRBJ2-7; D is perhaps TRBD1 or TRBD2 (6 bases each). Germline V gene data show CDR1 as SGHVS and CDR2 as FQNEAQ. The V and J ends lost 7 bases and 1 base respectively, with 17 bases between them. The CDR3 sequence is 15 residues long.